The 27 T cell receptor beta chains below were found in one sample sequenced in a study of identifying expanded T cells in peripheral blood. Clones were sequenced by immunoSEQ multiplex PCR, and TCRdb holds only the in-frame ones, with some missing. The sample includes some 65,000 clones, approximately 83% of them seen just once. What was sequenced was blood. The receptor set was obtained from a person aged 18 to 75 in good health.

The chain has TRBV5-1 and TRBJ1-5, with TRBD1 matching over 7 bases. Germline assignment: CDR1 SGHRS and CDR2 YFSETQ. J lost 7 bases, V lost 6 bases, and 7 bases had no gene match. The CDR3 totals 13 residues. CDR3: CASTRTGGQPQHF. The CDR3 DNA sequence: TGCGCCAGCACCCGGACAGGCGGGCAGCCCCAGCATTTT.

The chain uses TRBV7-3 and TRBJ1-2; 8 nucleotides line up with TRBD1. This CDR3 comprises 15 residues. V shed 2 bases, J shed 10 bases, and the junction held 12 bases outside the gene matches. Germline V lookup: CDR1 SGHTA, CDR2 FQGTGA. In DNA form, the CDR3 reads TGTGCCAGCAGCTTAGGAACCGGGACAGGCATGGCCTACACCTTC. This sequence encodes CASSLGTGTGMAYTF.

The CDR3 nucleotides are TGCAGCGTGGACCCGGGACAGGGAAGGGACATTCAGTACTTC. This gives the protein CSVDPGQGRDIQYF. The chain uses TRBV29-1 and TRBJ2-4; 9 nucleotides match TRBD1. There are 14 residues in the CDR3. CDR1 and CDR2 (germline): SQVTM, ANQGSEA. J was trimmed by 8 bases and V by 6 bases; bases with no gene match: 11.

V gene TRBV5-1 combines with J gene TRBJ1-1; D unclear. The CDR3 runs 15 residues. V was pared by 0 bases and J by 2 bases, with 11 bases between. Germline CDR1 and CDR2: SGHRS and YFSETQ. The CDR3 DNA sequence: TGCGCCAGCAGCTTGGCCCCCCCGCCCAACACTGAAGCTTTCTTT. This codes for CASSLAPPPNTEAFF.

V and J are TRBV6-6 and TRBJ1-2, with D hard to call. Trimming removed 8 bases from V and 8 bases from J, with 9 bases in between. The germline gives CDR1 MNHNY, CDR2 SVGAGI (reference sequence). The length of the CDR3 is 10 residues. The CDR3 DNA reads as TGTGCCAGCGGGGTTCCCGGCTACACCTTC. This gives the protein CASGVPGYTF.

The V call is TRBV12-1, the J call TRBJ2-7; the table's TRBD2 call for D was not verified on the DNA. TRBV12-1 is termed a pseudogene. This CDR3 is built from 15 residues. CDR3 coding DNA: TGTGCCAGCAGCTTAGCTACAAGGGGGGACTACGAGCAGTACGTC. Translation gives CASSLATRGDYEQYV.

This clone has a single count. The V gene is TRBV7-9, the J gene TRBJ2-2; no firm D call. V gave up 5 bases and J gave up 1 base, with 5 bases separating them. CDR1 is SEHNR, CDR2 FQNEAQ, per germline (reference sequence). CDR3 length: 13 amino acids. CDR3 DNA sequence: TGTGCCAGCAGCCAGGAGAACACCGGGGAGCTGTTTTTT. Its protein product is CASSQENTGELFF. The whole variable domain, remainder taken from reference TRBV7-9 and TRBJ2-2, is DTGVSQNPRHKITKRGQNVTFRCDPISEHNRLYWYRQTLGQGPEFLTYFQNEAQLEKSRLLSDRFSAERPKGSFSTLEIQRTEQGDSAMYLCASSQENTGELFFGEGSRLTVL.

This clone was detected a few times. V and J are TRBV4-2 and TRBJ1-2, with 9 bases that match TRBD1. The V and J ends lost 4 bases and 3 bases, in that order; junction bases with no gene match: 6. The germline CDR1 and CDR2 sequences are LGHNA and YNFKEQ. The CDR3 runs to 15 residues. CDR3 bases: TGTGCCAGCAGCCTTCGGACAGGGGCCGACTATGGCTACACCTTC. Its translation is CASSLRTGADYGYTF.

This clone turned up a few times. V is TRBV4-3 and J is TRBJ1-4; no firm D call. Germline V lookup: CDR1 LGHNA, CDR2 YSLEER. With 4 bases removed from V and 8 bases from J, the gap between germline ends came to 20 bases. This CDR3 region has 16 residues. CDR3 amino acids: CASSPLIGWAQEKLFF. The CDR3 nucleotides read TGCGCCAGCAGCCCCTTAATCGGGTGGGCTCAAGAAAAACTGTTTTTT.

The chain has TRBV27 and TRBJ1-1; 9 positions agree with TRBD1. CDR3 length: 16 residues. The junction had 10 bases not matched to a gene; V was cut back by 6 bases and J by 2 bases. CDR1 and CDR2 (germline): MNHEY, SMNVEV (reference sequence). The CDR3 sequence: CASSPGQGRINTEAFF. In DNA form, the CDR3 reads TGTGCCAGCAGCCCTGGACAGGGGAGGATAAACACTGAAGCTTTCTTT.

This chain uses TRBV5-6 with TRBJ2-5; 8 nucleotides align to TRBD1. J lost 2 bases, V lost 2 bases, and 11 bases had no gene match. The CDR3 is made up of 17 amino acids. Germline-derived CDR1 and CDR2 are SGHDT and YYEEEE. CDR3 region: CASSLWGKTGGQETQYF. The CDR3, as DNA: TGTGCCAGCAGCTTATGGGGGAAAACAGGGGGACAAGAGACCCAGTACTTC. The full variable domain, its missing parts supplied by reference TRBV5-6 and TRBJ2-5, is DAGVTQSPTHLIKTRGQQVTLRCSPKSGHDTVSWYQQALGQGPQFIFQYYEEEERQRGNFPDRFSGHQFPNYSSELNVNALLLGDSALYLCASSLWGKTGGQETQYFGPGTRLLVL.

The chain uses TRBV29-1 and TRBJ2-1; 8 bases line up with TRBD1. V lost 3 bases, J lost 2 bases, and 9 bases stayed unmatched. The CDR3 is 16 residues long. Germline values: CDR1 SQVTM, CDR2 ANQGSEA. The CDR3 DNA sequence: TGCAGCGTTGATGGGGGGACAGGAGTAACCTACAATGAGCAGTTCTTC. Translated, it gives CSVDGGTGVTYNEQFF.

The chain links TRBV9 to TRBJ1-3; weak D call: TRBD1 (6 bases). Germline V gene sequence: CDR1 SGDLS, CDR2 YYNGEE. V lost 2 bases and J 4 bases, leaving 13 bases between the germline ends. The CDR3 has 15 residues. CDR3 sequence reads: CASSVTGLGGNTIYF. The CDR3, as DNA: TGTGCCAGCAGCGTTACAGGGTTGGGGGGAAACACCATATATTTT.

The J gene is TRBJ2-7, the V gene TRBV18; possible D gene TRBD1, 6 bases. The ends were cut back, 4 bases at V and 5 bases at J, with 15 bases in the middle. This CDR3 spans 14 amino acids. Germline assignment: CDR1 KGHSH and CDR2 LQKENI. In DNA form, the CDR3 reads TGTGCCAGCTCACTGGGAGTGGCAGGGGACGAGCAGTACTTC. Translating it yields CASSLGVAGDEQYF.

The chain has TRBV23-1 and TRBJ2-7; D unresolved. TRBV23-1 is an ORF; its function is uncertain. The CDR3 contains 15 residues. The V end was cut by 6 bases, the J end by 0 bases, with 15 bases between. CDR3 in amino acids: CASSQQRTGSYEQYF. In DNA form, the CDR3 reads TGCGCCAGCAGCCAGCAGAGGACGGGCTCCTACGAGCAGTACTTC.

The chain couples TRBV5-1 to TRBJ2-4; D is possibly TRBD1 or TRBD2 (5 bases each). CDR3 length: 13 amino acids. Per germline, CDR1 SGHRS and CDR2 YFSETQ. Trimming removed 3 bases from V and 9 bases from J, with 13 bases in between. CDR3 protein: CASSWGTESIQYF. CDR3 DNA sequence: TGCGCCAGCAGCTGGGGGACCGAAAGCATTCAGTACTTC.

The CDR3 bases are TGTGCCAGCAGCTTGGGGTGGAACTCTGGAAACACCATATATTTT. It specifies CASSLGWNSGNTIYF. The V gene is TRBV5-5, the J gene TRBJ1-3, with D unclear. Per germline, CDR1 SGHKS and CDR2 YYEKEE (reference sequence). The CDR3 is 15 amino acids. Trimming took 0 bases from V and 0 from J, leaving 7 bases between them.

The chain is built from TRBV9 and TRBJ2-1; D is possibly TRBD2 (6 bases). The CDR3 runs 16 residues. V gave up 4 bases and J gave up 3 bases, with 17 bases separating them. CDR1 is SGDLS, CDR2 YYNGEE, per germline. CDR3 in amino acids: CASSPSAGNIYNEQFF. CDR3 sequence (DNA): TGTGCCAGCAGCCCCTCTGCGGGGAATATCTACAATGAGCAGTTCTTC. The variable domain in full, with the rest retrieved from reference TRBV9 and TRBJ2-1, is DSGVTQTPKHLITATGQRVTLRCSPRSGDLSVYWYQQSLDQGLQFLIQYYNGEERAKGNILERFSAQQFPDLHSELNLSSLELGDSALYFCASSPSAGNIYNEQFFGPGTRLTVL.

The CDR3 here is CASSLAGALTEAFF. CDR3 bases: TGTGCCAGCAGCTTGGCGGGGGCATTAACCGAAGCTTTCTTT. The genes are TRBV5-4 and TRBJ1-1; D may be TRBD1 (6 bases). Trimming shortened V by 0 bases and J by 8 bases, and 14 bases separated the two germline ends. CDR3 length: 14 residues. Per the germline V gene, CDR1 is SGHNT and CDR2 is YYREEE (reference sequence).

The rearrangement uses TRBV6-6 and TRBJ1-6; D is possibly TRBD1 (6 bases). Germline CDR1 MNHNY, CDR2 SVGAGI (reference sequence). This CDR3 is 16 amino acids long. Trimming shortened V by 0 bases and J by 9 bases, and 15 bases separated the two germline ends. CDR3 amino acids: CASSYSKTGLGSPLHF. The CDR3 DNA follows: TGTGCCAGCAGTTACTCGAAGACAGGCCTAGGTTCACCCCTCCACTTT.

This chain links TRBV9 with TRBJ2-3, with D tentatively TRBD2 (5 bases). The V gene's germline CDR1 is SGDLS and CDR2 YYNGEE. The CDR3 is made up of 14 amino acids. V was shortened by 0 bases and J by 6 bases, with 11 bases between the two germline ends. The CDR3 bases are TGTGCCAGCAGCGTAGAGCCGGGCGGGGATACGCAGTATTTT. This sequence encodes CASSVEPGGDTQYF.

V gene TRBV27 combines with J gene TRBJ2-2; TRBD1 matches 10 bases. Germline V gene sequence: CDR1 MNHEY, CDR2 SMNVEV (reference sequence). CDR3 length equals 13 residues. Trimming cost V 6 bases and J 6 bases; bases outside gene matches: 1. CDR3 sequence reads: CASRDRGSGELFF. In DNA form, the CDR3 reads TGTGCCAGCAGGGACAGGGGGTCCGGGGAGCTGTTTTTT.

This chain uses TRBV30 with TRBJ2-3; 9 bases align to TRBD1. J lost 9 bases, V lost 4 bases, and 14 bases had no gene match. The germline gives CDR1 GTSNPN, CDR2 SVGIG (reference sequence). The CDR3 is made up of 15 amino acids. Here the CDR3 reads CAWNPGTGPTKTQYF. For the CDR3, the DNA is TGTGCCTGGAACCCCGGGACAGGGCCCACGAAGACGCAGTATTTT.

The V call is TRBV9, the J call TRBJ1-3; a weak D match, TRBD1 (5 bases). Looked up from germline, CDR1 is SGDLS and CDR2 is YYNGEE. The CDR3 is 15 residues long. Trimming stripped 3 bases from V and 1 base from J, with 11 bases between. CDR3: CASSAGGGSGNTIYF. The CDR3 DNA sequence: TGTGCCAGCAGCGCGGGGGGAGGTTCTGGAAACACCATATATTTT.

Comments on this clone: At one boundary the junction diverges from the germline segment, which might be a read error. The gene calls are TRBV5-4 and TRBJ2-1, with TRBD2 matching 11 bases. This CDR3 is 15 amino acids long. CDR1 is SGHNT, CDR2 YYREEE, per germline (reference sequence). The CDR3 nucleotides are TGCGCCAGCAGCCTGACTAGCGGGAATCACAATGAGCAGTTCTTC. Its protein product is CASSLTSGNHNEQFF.

The rearrangement uses TRBV7-3 and TRBJ1-1; unclear D gene. This CDR3 spans 13 amino acids. Germline CDR1 and CDR2: SGHTA and FQGTGA. With 5 bases removed from V and 1 base from J, the gap between germline ends came to 8 bases. For the CDR3, the DNA is TGTGCCAGCAGCCTCACAGCGAACACTGAAGCTTTCTTT. Residues: CASSLTANTEAFF.

CDR3 bases: TGTGCCAGCAGCCAACCGGGCCCTCAGACCGGGGAGCTGTTTTTT. Translating gives CASSQPGPQTGELFF. This chain joins TRBV4-2 and TRBJ2-2; D uncertain. V was cut by 2 bases and J by 5 bases, with 12 bases left in between. This CDR3 is built from 15 residues. Germline V lookup: CDR1 LGHNA, CDR2 YNFKEQ.